The clone carrying this TCR beta chain has only a few counts. TCR beta libraries were made by quantitative 5'-RACE with molecular barcodes. TCRdb redid the calling of the 5' RACE reads with MiXCR, one entry per CDR3 protein. The repertoire holds under 150,000 distinct CDR3 sequences, with roughly 8% as singletons. Trimming stripped 3 bases from V and 7 bases from J, with 15 bases between. The CDR3 covers 14 residues. Per germline, CDR1 DFQATT and CDR2 SNEGSKA (reference sequence). This entry comes from a study of CD8 T cells in ankylosing spondylitis. The genes are TRBV20-1 and TRBJ1-4; no definite D call. What was sequenced was synovial fluid, either unsorted or a sorted T cell fraction (not recorded which). This sequence was found in a male donor with ankylosing spondylitis. The CDR3 protein is CSASNTLSPEKLFF. CDR3 coding DNA: TGCAGTGCTAGTAACACCCTAAGTCCTGAAAAACTGTTTTTT.